Shown below are 14 T cell receptor beta chains from a single sample sequenced in a study of cytomegalovirus exposure and HLA in healthy donors. The PCR employed 60 Vbeta primers together with 13 Jbeta primers. The method was immunoSEQ multiplex PCR; TCRdb's version includes in-frame clones alone and lacks a portion of them. The table includes more than 95,000 clones, approximately 66% detected once. The source material was PBMCs. The receptor source for this set is a woman aged 45-60 years in good health and CMV-seronegative.

This clone occurred once. The rearrangement joins TRBV6-1 to TRBJ1-2, with D possibly matching TRBD1 (6 bases). Trimming removed 3 bases at V and 4 bases at J, with 18 bases between. The length of the CDR3 is 16 residues. Germline V CDR1 and CDR2: MNHNS, SASEGT. The CDR3 sequence is CASSETERGWPYGYTF. The CDR3 region has the DNA TGTGCCAGCAGTGAGACGGAGAGGGGGTGGCCCTATGGCTACACCTTC.

CDR3 in DNA: TGTGCCAGCAGCTTGGGGTCGGGAAATCAGCCCCAGCATTTT. Residues: CASSLGSGNQPQHF. The chain employs TRBV5-5 and TRBJ1-5; no reliable D call. Germline assignment: CDR1 SGHKS and CDR2 YYEKEE (reference sequence). Trimming removed 0 bases at V and 4 bases at J, with 8 bases between. This CDR3 is 14 amino acids long. Looking up the rest from reference TRBV5-5 and TRBJ1-5 gives the full variable domain: DAGVTQSPTHLIKTRGQQVTLRCSPISGHKSVSWYQQVLGQGPQFIFQYYEKEERGRGNFPDRFSARQFPNYSSELNVNALLLGDSALYLCASSLGSGNQPQHFGDGTRLSIL.

There are a few counts of this clone. This chain connects TRBV11-3 to TRBJ2-7; a possible D gene is TRBD2 (6 bases). The CDR3 extends over 15 amino acids. CDR1 SGHNT and CDR2 YENEEA come from the germline V gene. V gave up 6 bases and J gave up 2 bases, with 17 bases separating them. The CDR3 region has the DNA TGTGCCAGCAGGCCCTCCTGGGACTCAACCTACGAGCAGTACTTC. The encoded protein is CASRPSWDSTYEQYF.

The chain is built from TRBV10-3 and TRBJ1-2, with no clear D. Germline V CDR1 and CDR2: ENHRY, SYGVKD. CDR3 length: 13 amino acids. V lost 2 bases and J lost 3, with 7 bases in between. The CDR3 is CAISEDTYYGYTF. CDR3 sequence (DNA): TGTGCCATCAGTGAGGACACCTACTATGGCTACACCTTC.

This chain joins TRBV29-1 and TRBJ2-7; D possibly corresponds to TRBD1 (6 bases). V was shortened by 6 bases and J by 8 bases, with 14 bases between the two germline ends. This CDR3 spans 11 amino acids. The germline CDR1 and CDR2 sequences are SQVTM and ANQGSEA. The CDR3 bases are TGCAGCGTATCACAGGGAATAAAGCAGTACTTC. Protein: CSVSQGIKQYF.

The chain combines TRBV4-1 with TRBJ1-4; D is perhaps TRBD1 (6 bases). The germline V gene has CDR1 MGHRA and CDR2 YSYEKL. The V end was cut by 0 bases, the J end by 16 bases, with 12 bases between. The CDR3 runs to 12 residues. The CDR3 nucleotides read TGCGCCAGCAGCCAAGACGTTGGACAGCCGTTTTTT. It is translated as CASSQDVGQPFF.

The chain recombines TRBV11-2 with TRBJ2-7; 7 bases map to TRBD2. The germline CDR1 and CDR2 sequences are SGHAT and FQNNGV. Losses at the gene ends were 1 base for V and 6 bases for J; bases not matched to a gene: 0. The CDR3 has 12 amino acids. CDR3 amino acids: CASSLAGGEQYF. The CDR3 DNA reads TGTGCCAGCAGCTTAGCGGGGGGCGAGCAGTACTTC. Using reference TRBV11-2 and TRBJ2-7 for the parts outside the CDR3, the full variable domain is EAGVAQSPRYKIIEKRQSVAFWCNPISGHATLYWYQQILGQGPKLLIQFQNNGVVDDSQLPKDRFSAERLKGVDSTLKIQPAKLEDSAVYLCASSLAGGEQYFGPGTRLTVT.

The chain employs TRBV30 and TRBJ1-6, with D unclear. The CDR3 consists of 13 residues. Between the trimmed V and J ends, which lost 1 base and 8 bases, there was a span of 9 bases. CDR1 and CDR2 (germline): GTSNPN, SVGIG (reference sequence). DNA for the CDR3: TGTGCCTGGAGTGGTTGGGGAGATTCACCCCTCCACTTT. Translating gives CAWSGWGDSPLHF. Full variable domain (rest looked up from reference TRBV30 and TRBJ1-6): SQTIHQWPATLVQPVGSPLSLECTVEGTSNPNLYWYRQAAGRGLQLLFYSVGIGQISSEVPQNLSASRPQDRQFILSSKKLLLSDSGFYLCAWSGWGDSPLHFGNGTRLTVT.

The chain uses TRBV5-4 and TRBJ1-5; 10 nucleotides match TRBD1. The CDR3 extends over 16 amino acids. Germline assignment: CDR1 SGHNT and CDR2 YYREEE (reference sequence). V shed 4 bases and J 3 bases; nucleotides not matched to a gene: 7. The CDR3 nucleotides are TGTGCCAGCAGCAGGACCGGGACAGGGGACAATCAGCCCCAGCATTTT. It is translated as CASSRTGTGDNQPQHF. The whole variable domain, filled in from reference TRBV5-4 and TRBJ1-5, reads ETGVTQSPTHLIKTRGQQVTLRCSSQSGHNTVSWYQQALGQGPQFIFQYYREEENGRGNFPPRFSGLQFPNYSSELNVNALELDDSALYLCASSRTGTGDNQPQHFGDGTRLSIL.

The chain uses TRBV7-6 and TRBJ2-5; D is possibly TRBD2 (5 bases). The CDR3 consists of 13 residues. V gave up 4 bases and J gave up 4 bases, with 10 bases separating them. The germline V gene encodes CDR1 SGHVS and CDR2 FNYEAQ. CDR3 in DNA: TGTGCCAGCAGCTCGGGGTTTCGAGAGACCCAGTACTTC. Its translation: CASSSGFRETQYF.

The V gene is TRBV6-6, the J gene TRBJ1-2; possibly TRBD1 for D (5 bases). The germline gives CDR1 MNHNY, CDR2 SVGAGI (reference sequence). The CDR3 is 13 residues long. Trimming left V 6 bases short and J 8 bases short, with 16 bases between. CDR3 nucleotide sequence: TGTGCCAGCAGCCCCAGACAGCGGGAAGGCTACACCTTC. This encodes CASSPRQREGYTF.

This clone was seen a single time. The chain carries TRBV5-1 and TRBJ2-7; TRBD1 aligns across 7 bases. Germline V gene data show CDR1 as SGHRS and CDR2 as YFSETQ. V gave up 3 bases and J gave up 6 bases; unmatched junction bases: 3. This CDR3 is 12 amino acids long. The DNA for the CDR3 is TGCGCCAGCAGCTCGACAGGGCCCGAGCAGTACTTC. The encoded protein is CASSSTGPEQYF.

This clone was detected a few times. This rearrangement joins TRBV9 to TRBJ1-2, with TRBD1 matching 7 bases. The V gene's germline CDR1 is SGDLS and CDR2 YYNGEE. V shed 4 bases, J shed 4 bases, and the junction held 7 bases outside the gene matches. The CDR3 is made up of 14 amino acids. This CDR3 is CASSSRGGIYGYTF. DNA of the CDR3: TGTGCCAGCAGCTCTCGAGGGGGCATCTATGGCTACACCTTC.

The genes are TRBV9 and TRBJ2-5, with D unclear. V lost 7 bases, J lost 1 base, and 14 bases lay in between. CDR3 length equals 14 residues. Germline V lookup: CDR1 SGDLS, CDR2 YYNGEE. This chain's CDR3 is CASAPAYSQETQYF. Written as DNA, the CDR3 is TGTGCCAGCGCTCCTGCGTACAGCCAAGAGACCCAGTACTTC.